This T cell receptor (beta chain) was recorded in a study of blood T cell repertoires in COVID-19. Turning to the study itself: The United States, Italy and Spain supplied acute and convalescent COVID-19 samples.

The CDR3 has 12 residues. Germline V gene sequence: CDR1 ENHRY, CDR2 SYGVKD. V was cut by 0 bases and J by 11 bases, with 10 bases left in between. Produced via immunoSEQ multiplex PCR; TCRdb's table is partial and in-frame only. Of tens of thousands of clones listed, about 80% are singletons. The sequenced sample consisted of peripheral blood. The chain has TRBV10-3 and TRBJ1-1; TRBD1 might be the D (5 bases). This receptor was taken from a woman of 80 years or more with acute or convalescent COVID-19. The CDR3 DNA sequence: TGTGCCATCAGTGAGTCGACCGGGGGGGCTTTCTTT. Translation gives CAISESTGGAFF.